One sample yielded the 17 T cell receptor beta chains listed below, sequenced in a study of long-term antiretroviral therapy in people with HIV. Version v3.0 of the immunoSEQ assay ran at survey level. TCRdb's table, derived via immunoSEQ multiplex PCR, lists solely in-frame clones and lacks some. The table includes approximately 21,000 clones, more than 70% detected once. This specimen was unsorted PBMCs, taken 0.5 years before starting antiretroviral therapy. Source of these receptors: a man aged 18 to 30 with HIV.

V usage is TRBV6-6 and J usage is TRBJ2-3, with a weak D call TRBD2 (6 bases). Trimming stripped 7 bases from V and 2 bases from J, with 16 bases between. CDR1 MNHNY and CDR2 SVGAGI come from the germline V gene (reference sequence). The CDR3 spans 15 residues. CDR3 region: CASTDLAIDTDTQYF. The CDR3 DNA reads as TGTGCCAGCACGGATCTAGCGATAGACACAGATACGCAGTATTTT.

The chain links TRBV5-1 to TRBJ2-7; D not certain. The CDR3 runs 13 residues. Germline CDR1 SGHRS, CDR2 YFSETQ. V lost 0 bases and J 3 bases, leaving 7 bases between the germline ends. The CDR3 region is CASSLEVGYEQYF. CDR3 DNA sequence: TGCGCCAGCAGCTTGGAAGTAGGCTACGAGCAGTACTTC.

The chain uses TRBV13 and TRBJ1-1; 8 positions match TRBD1. V gave up 3 bases and J gave up 5 bases; unmatched junction bases: 8. The CDR3 extends over 15 amino acids. The germline CDR1 and CDR2 sequences are PRHDT and FYEKMQ (reference sequence). The CDR3 spells CASSFQDRVRTEAFF. The CDR3 DNA reads TGTGCCAGCAGCTTCCAGGACAGGGTAAGGACTGAAGCTTTCTTT.

This clone turned up a few times. This rearrangement joins TRBV6-5 to TRBJ1-2; D gene ambiguous. Trimming pared 6 bases from V and 5 bases from J, leaving 10 bases between. Per germline, CDR1 MNHEY and CDR2 SVGAGI. This CDR3 spans 12 amino acids. The CDR3 DNA reads as TGTGCCAGCAGCTCTGGGGAATATGGCTACACCTTC. Its protein product is CASSSGEYGYTF.

V gene TRBV10-2 combines with J gene TRBJ2-5; D may match TRBD1 or TRBD2 (5 bases each). CDR1 and CDR2 (germline): WSHSY, SAAADI. Trimming shortened V by 0 bases and J by 4 bases, and 21 bases separated the two germline ends. The CDR3 runs to 18 residues. The CDR3 DNA reads as TGCGCCAGCAGTGAGTCGCCTTCCGGGACGGAGATGGGAGAGACCCAGTACTTC. Encoded protein: CASSESPSGTEMGETQYF.

The chain carries TRBV5-5 and TRBJ2-7; TRBD2 might be the D (5 bases). The germline gives CDR1 SGHKS, CDR2 YYEKEE (reference sequence). The CDR3 totals 15 residues. Trimming left V 0 bases short and J 2 bases short, with 12 bases between. The CDR3 here is CASSLGPGSTYEQYF. Written as DNA, the CDR3 is TGTGCCAGCAGCTTGGGCCCGGGATCGACCTACGAGCAGTACTTC.

This chain links TRBV7-9 with TRBJ1-1, with 10 bases that match TRBD1. Per germline, CDR1 SEHNR and CDR2 FQNEAQ (reference sequence). The CDR3 is 18 amino acids. Trimming cost V 5 bases and J 4 bases; bases outside gene matches: 16. The chain's CDR3 is CASSTTFLTGGEVTEAFF. The CDR3 DNA follows: TGTGCCAGCAGCACTACCTTCTTGACAGGGGGCGAGGTCACTGAAGCTTTCTTT.

V usage is TRBV11-2 and J usage is TRBJ2-3; 14 nucleotides match TRBD2. The V segment lost 1 base and the J segment 3 bases; nucleotides outside the gene matches: 9. The length of the CDR3 is 19 residues. In germline, CDR1 is SGHAT, CDR2 FQNNGV. The CDR3: CASSLGPGLAGVITDTQYF. The DNA of the CDR3 is TGTGCCAGCAGCTTAGGGCCGGGACTAGCGGGAGTAATAACAGATACGCAGTATTTT.

This rearrangement joins TRBV7-9 to TRBJ2-7, with 7 bases aligning to TRBD1. From germline, CDR1 is SEHNR and CDR2 FQNEAQ (reference sequence). With V trimmed by 4 bases and J by 4 bases, 7 bases remained unmatched. This CDR3 region has 14 residues. CDR3 DNA: TGTGCCAGCAGCTCCGGGACAGACTCATACGAGCAGTACTTC. Protein product: CASSSGTDSYEQYF.

The chain couples TRBV10-2 to TRBJ1-6; D unresolved. This CDR3 contains 12 residues. Per germline, CDR1 WSHSY and CDR2 SAAADI. Deletions cut 8 bases from V and 8 bases from J, with 10 bases between. This CDR3 is CASCQDDSPLHF. The CDR3 DNA follows: TGCGCCAGCTGTCAGGACGATTCACCCCTCCACTTT.

The rearrangement links TRBV7-9 to TRBJ2-7; D uncertain. Trimming shortened V by 4 bases and J by 1 base, and 11 bases separated the two germline ends. Germline values: CDR1 SEHNR, CDR2 FQNEAQ (reference sequence). This CDR3 contains 14 residues. CDR3 amino acids: CASSSARISYEQYF. The CDR3 DNA sequence: TGTGCCAGCAGCTCGGCTCGAATTTCCTACGAGCAGTACTTC. The whole variable domain, filled in from reference TRBV7-9 and TRBJ2-7, reads DTGVSQNPRHKITKRGQNVTFRCDPISEHNRLYWYRQTLGQGPEFLTYFQNEAQLEKSRLLSDRFSAERPKGSFSTLEIQRTEQGDSAMYLCASSSARISYEQYFGPGTRLTVT.

This clone was recorded once. The rearrangement links TRBV6-6 to TRBJ2-1; 7 positions agree with TRBD2. V lost 4 bases to trimming and J lost 8 bases; unmatched junction nucleotides: 11. Germline V gene sequence: CDR1 MNHNY, CDR2 SVGAGI (reference sequence). The CDR3 sequence is 15 residues long. Here the CDR3 reads CASSSGGGNGDEQFF. CDR3 DNA sequence: TGTGCCAGCAGTTCGGGGGGAGGGAACGGTGATGAGCAGTTCTTC.

This rearrangement joins TRBV28 to TRBJ2-1; 8 positions agree with TRBD2. This CDR3 contains 15 residues. Germline V gene sequence: CDR1 MDHEN, CDR2 SYDVKM. V was pared by 3 bases and J by 5 bases, with 6 bases of the junction left unmatched. In nucleotides, the CDR3 is TGTGCCAGCAGTTTGGCAATAGCGGGGAACAATGAGCAGTTCTTC. Protein: CASSLAIAGNNEQFF.

The V and J genes are TRBV5-4 and TRBJ2-2; D remains unclear. There are 13 residues in the CDR3. The V and J ends lost 1 base and 6 bases respectively, with 7 bases between them. CDR1 is SGHNT and CDR2 is YYREEE in the germline V gene (reference sequence). The CDR3 region has the DNA TGTGCCAGCAGCTTGACCGTCCCCGGGGAGCTGTTTTTT. As protein: CASSLTVPGELFF.

CDR3 sequence: CASRTASYEQYF. The CDR3 DNA follows: TGCGCCAGCAGGACAGCTTCCTACGAGCAGTACTTC. The rearrangement links TRBV10-2 to TRBJ2-7; D is possibly TRBD1 (5 bases). This CDR3 contains 12 residues. CDR1 and CDR2 from the germline V gene are WSHSY and SAAADI. Trimming took off 6 bases at V and 1 base at J, with 7 bases between the two ends.

The count of this clone is one. The V and J genes are TRBV19 and TRBJ2-7; 11 bases are shared with TRBD1. J was trimmed by 5 bases and V by 5 bases; bases with no gene match: 5. There are 14 residues in the CDR3. Germline V CDR1 and CDR2: LNHDA, SQIVND (reference sequence). CDR3 in DNA: TGTGCCAGTAGTCCCGGGACAGGGGGTAACGAGCAGTACTTC. Translated, it gives CASSPGTGGNEQYF.

The chain recombines TRBV10-3 with TRBJ1-1; perhaps TRBD1 as D (5 bases). The CDR3 spans 13 residues. V shed 9 bases and J shed 3 bases, with 14 bases lying between them. Germline CDR1 and CDR2: ENHRY and SYGVKD. CDR3 DNA sequence: TGTGCCATTGGGGCAGGGCCGGACACTGAAGCTTTCTTT. Encoded protein: CAIGAGPDTEAFF.